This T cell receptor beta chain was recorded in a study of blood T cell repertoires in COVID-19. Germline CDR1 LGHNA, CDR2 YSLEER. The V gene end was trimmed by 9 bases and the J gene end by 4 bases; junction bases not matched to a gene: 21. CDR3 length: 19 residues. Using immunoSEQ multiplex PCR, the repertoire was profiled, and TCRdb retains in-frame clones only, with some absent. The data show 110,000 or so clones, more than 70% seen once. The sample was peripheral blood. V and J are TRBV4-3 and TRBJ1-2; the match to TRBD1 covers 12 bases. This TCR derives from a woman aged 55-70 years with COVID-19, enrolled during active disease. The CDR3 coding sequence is TGCGCCAGGAGACCTTTCTGGCCGGGACAGGGGGCGCTGAGCTATGGCTACACCTTC. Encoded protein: CARRPFWPGQGALSYGYTF.